A single sample gave rise to the 29 T cell receptor beta chains below, sequenced in a study of beta chain features in type 1 diabetes (dated by TCRdb to 2017 to 2018). The library relied on the immunoSEQ multiplex PCR assay. The High Capacity cDNA Reverse Transcription Kit was used to reverse transcribe all of the isolated RNA, meaning that expressed TCRB transcripts were what got sequenced. Imported from immuneACCESS, the table was reduced by TCRdb to in-frame sequences with V and J called. These copies leave out some clones; in studies compared against another copy, an unresolved V gene accounts for under half, and the cause of the remainder is not known. Counted in this sample were about 180,000 clones; less than 15% of them appeared once. The top ten hold 0.55% to 0.8% of the sample. Sequencing input: central memory CD4+ T cells from blood. The receptors derive from a woman younger than 35 in good health.

On this clone: At one boundary the junction diverges from the germline segment, which might be a read error. This chain links TRBV6-5 with TRBJ2-1; a weak D match, TRBD1 (6 bases). Germline loops: CDR1 MNHEY, CDR2 SVGAGI. There are 13 residues in the CDR3. The CDR3 DNA is TGTGCCATCAGTGAGGGACAATACAATGAGCAGTTCTTC. This sequence encodes CAISEGQYNEQFF.

This clone was picked up a small number of times. This sequence joins TRBV10-3 and TRBJ1-1; D perhaps matches TRBD1 (6 bases). The germline gives CDR1 ENHRY, CDR2 SYGVKD. V was cut by 6 bases and J by 1 base, with 9 bases left in between. This CDR3 is 13 amino acids long. In DNA, the CDR3 is TGTGCCATCAGACCACAGGGGAACACTGAAGCTTTCTTT. Translated, it gives CAIRPQGNTEAFF.

The chain links TRBV29-1 to TRBJ1-5, with 9 bases matching TRBD1. The CDR3 covers 13 residues. Germline V gene lookup returns CDR1 SQVTM and CDR2 ANQGSEA. Trimming removed 6 bases from V and 4 bases from J; junction bases left unmatched: 4. In DNA form, the CDR3 reads TGCAGCGTAGCGGACAGGGGAAATCAGCCCCAGCATTTT. It codes for CSVADRGNQPQHF.

This chain joins TRBV7-2 and TRBJ2-1; tentatively, D is TRBD1 (5 bases). V was pared by 7 bases and J by 9 bases, with 19 bases between. This CDR3 spans 14 amino acids. The germline V gene encodes CDR1 SGHTA and CDR2 FQGNSA. The CDR3 DNA is TGTGCCAGCACCCCGGTTCAAAAAAGGGGTGAGCAGTTCTTC. This gives the protein CASTPVQKRGEQFF.

V usage is TRBV5-4 and J usage is TRBJ1-2, with D possibly TRBD1 on 5 matching bases. Trimming pared 4 bases from V and 4 bases from J, leaving 14 bases between. Germline CDR1 and CDR2: SGHNT and YYREEE (reference sequence). The CDR3 covers 14 residues. This CDR3 is CASSRGTETYGYTF. The CDR3, as DNA: TGTGCCAGCAGCCGGGGGACGGAGACCTATGGCTACACCTTC.

This rearrangement joins TRBV10-3 to TRBJ2-5, with 8 bases matching TRBD1. There are 12 residues in the CDR3. Germline CDR1 and CDR2: ENHRY and SYGVKD. Trimming at V came to 6 bases and at J to 5 bases, leaving 2 bases not matched to a gene. The DNA for the CDR3 is TGTGCCATCAGGGACAGGGAGGAGACCCAGTACTTC. It translates to CAIRDREETQYF.

In its sample, this clone was seen a few times. The chain links TRBV29-1 to TRBJ1-5, with 8 bases fitting TRBD1. With 4 bases clipped from V and 7 bases from J, the junction kept 6 bases outside the gene matches. The CDR3 spans 13 residues. The germline V gene has CDR1 SQVTM and CDR2 ANQGSEA. The CDR3 nucleotides are TGCAGCGTTGGACAGGGGAGCGGACAGCCCCAGCATTTT. Translation gives CSVGQGSGQPQHF.

This clone appeared a few times. This chain connects TRBV5-4 to TRBJ2-4, with D possibly TRBD2 on 6 matching bases. The CDR3 contains 13 residues. The germline gives CDR1 SGHNT, CDR2 YYREEE (reference sequence). Trimming removed 1 base from V and 6 bases from J, with 8 bases in between. The DNA for the CDR3 is TGTGCCAGCAGCTTGCTGGGGGGAAACATTCAGTACTTC. Translated, it gives CASSLLGGNIQYF.

The chain employs TRBV5-1 and TRBJ2-3, with TRBD2 identical over 8 bases. Germline CDR1 and CDR2: SGHRS and YFSETQ. V gave up 0 bases and J gave up 4 bases; unmatched junction bases: 4. This CDR3 contains 15 residues. The CDR3 here is CASSLVGRASDTQYF. The CDR3 DNA sequence: TGCGCCAGCAGCTTGGTCGGGAGGGCCTCAGATACGCAGTATTTT.

The chain uses TRBV2 and TRBJ1-2, with D perhaps matching TRBD1 (5 bases). The V and J ends lost 10 bases and 6 bases respectively, with 15 bases between them. The V gene's germline CDR1 is SNHLY and CDR2 FYNNEI. This CDR3 has 12 amino acids. The CDR3 here is CATERTKHGYTF. In nucleotides, the CDR3 is TGTGCCACAGAACGGACAAAACATGGCTACACCTTC.

Written as DNA, the CDR3 is TGTGCCAGCAGCCAAGAGAGGACTCCGATCTACGAGCAGTACTTC. Translation: CASSQERTPIYEQYF. The V and J genes are TRBV14 and TRBJ2-7; TRBD2 is a possible D gene (5 bases). V was shortened by 0 bases and J by 3 bases, with 12 bases between the two germline ends. CDR3 length: 15 amino acids. The germline gives CDR1 SGHDN, CDR2 FVKESK.

This clone has at least ten counts. The chain employs TRBV5-6 and TRBJ2-7; TRBD1 is a possible D gene (7 bases). The V end lost 3 bases, the J end lost 6 bases, and 19 bases lay between the germline ends. CDR3 size: 15 residues. The germline V gene encodes CDR1 SGHDT and CDR2 YYEEEE. CDR3: CASSYRGGGLLEQYF. The DNA of the CDR3 is TGTGCCAGCAGCTACAGGGGTGGGGGACTCCTCGAGCAGTACTTC.

The V call is TRBV13, the J call TRBJ2-7, with a weak D call TRBD1 (5 bases). The germline gives CDR1 PRHDT, CDR2 FYEKMQ (reference sequence). Trimming shortened V by 6 bases and J by 3 bases, and 15 bases separated the two germline ends. CDR3 size: 14 residues. The DNA for the CDR3 is TGTGCCAGCAGGGTAATGGGAAGGGGCTACGAGCAGTACTTC. Amino acids: CASRVMGRGYEQYF.

This clone was observed a handful of times. This CDR3 reads CASAPRQGSGETQYF. Here the CDR3 DNA reads TGTGCTAGTGCCCCCAGACAGGGGTCGGGAGAGACCCAGTACTTC. J is TRBJ2-5 and V is TRBV12-5, with 8 bases that match TRBD1. The germline V gene encodes CDR1 LGHNT and CDR2 FRNRAP. The CDR3 totals 15 residues. J was trimmed by 4 bases and V by 7 bases; bases with no gene match: 11. Combining the CDR3 with reference TRBV12-5 and TRBJ2-5 gives the whole variable domain DARVTQTPRHKVTEMGQEVTMRCQPILGHNTVFWYRQTMMQGLELLAYFRNRAPLDDSGMPKDRFSAEMPDATLATLKIQPSEPRDSAVYFCASAPRQGSGETQYFGPGTRLLVL.

In DNA, the CDR3 is TGTGCCAGCAGTCGTCAAGGGACTAGCGGGCGGTCCTACGAGCAGTACTTC. This sequence encodes CASSRQGTSGRSYEQYF. The chain combines TRBV7-2 with TRBJ2-7; TRBD2 aligns across 12 bases. CDR3 size: 17 residues. Per germline, CDR1 SGHTA and CDR2 FQGNSA. The V segment lost 6 bases and the J segment 1 base; nucleotides outside the gene matches: 10.

V is TRBV25-1 and J is TRBJ1-2; weak D call: TRBD1 (6 bases). CDR1 is MGHDK and CDR2 is SYGVNS in the germline V gene. Trimming took 3 bases from V and 6 from J, leaving 14 bases between them. The CDR3 contains 14 residues. The CDR3 loop reads CASSDRDRLHGYTF. In DNA form, the CDR3 reads TGTGCCAGCAGTGATCGTGACAGGCTCCATGGCTACACCTTC.

The chain's CDR3 is CASLSQPGGGYTF. In DNA, the CDR3 is TGTGCCAGCTTATCGCAACCGGGGGGTGGCTACACCTTC. This chain connects TRBV6-1 to TRBJ1-2; D perhaps matches TRBD1 (5 bases). The CDR3 sequence is 13 residues long. Germline lookup yields CDR1 MNHNS and CDR2 SASEGT. V was shortened by 8 bases and J by 7 bases, with 17 bases between the two germline ends.

Ten or more counts support this clone. The chain recombines TRBV6-4 with TRBJ2-3; D is ambiguous. V gave up 4 bases and J gave up 0 bases, with 8 bases separating them. The CDR3 is 14 residues long. Germline CDR1 and CDR2: MRHNA and SNTAGT. The CDR3, as DNA: TGTGCCAGCAGTGTTGCCGGGAGCACAGATACGCAGTATTTT. This codes for CASSVAGSTDTQYF.

This clone was counted a few times. The chain employs TRBV11-2 and TRBJ1-2, with 7 bases matching TRBD1. Trimming cost V 6 bases and J 4 bases; bases outside gene matches: 5. Germline V gene lookup returns CDR1 SGHAT and CDR2 FQNNGV. This CDR3 has 13 amino acids. The CDR3: CASSYGDSYGYTF. The CDR3 DNA is TGTGCCAGCAGTTACGGGGACAGCTATGGCTACACCTTC.

The chain joins TRBV27 to TRBJ2-2, with D perhaps matching TRBD2 (5 bases). V lost 5 bases and J 4 bases, leaving 11 bases between the germline ends. In germline, CDR1 is MNHEY, CDR2 SMNVEV (reference sequence). The CDR3 extends over 14 amino acids. CDR3 residues: CASSARTATGELFF. The CDR3 DNA reads as TGTGCCAGCAGTGCGAGGACTGCCACCGGGGAGCTGTTTTTT.

This clone was seen only a few times. The genes are TRBV7-9 and TRBJ1-5, with TRBD1 matching 8 bases. The trim removed 5 bases at V and 4 bases at J, leaving 7 bases unmatched. Per germline, CDR1 SEHNR and CDR2 FQNEAQ (reference sequence). CDR3 length: 15 residues. The CDR3 DNA is TGTGCCAGCAGCCCATGGACAGGGCAAAATCAGCCCCAGCATTTT. Translated, it gives CASSPWTGQNQPQHF.

About this clone itself: Germline and junction disagree at one end, which may indicate a read error. CDR3 protein: CASSLGGGKNEQFF. The CDR3 DNA sequence: TGTGCTAGCAGCTTAGGCGGGGGGAAAAATGAGCAGTTCTTC. J is TRBJ2-1 and V is TRBV7-7; 8 bases map to TRBD2. This CDR3 contains 14 residues. The germline V gene has CDR1 SSHAT and CDR2 FNYEAQ (reference sequence).

The chain joins TRBV5-6 to TRBJ2-1, with D perhaps TRBD2 (7 bases). The V and J ends lost 0 bases and 10 bases respectively, with 11 bases between them. Germline V lookup: CDR1 SGHDT, CDR2 YYEEEE. This CDR3 region has 13 residues. CDR3 bases: TGTGCCAGCAGCTTGGGCAGGGGAGGGGAGCAGTTCTTC. Residues: CASSLGRGGEQFF.

This clone was observed a handful of times. The V and J genes are TRBV30 and TRBJ2-5; 11 nucleotides align to TRBD2. Germline CDR1 is GTSNPN and CDR2 is SVGIG (reference sequence). The CDR3 has 14 residues. With V trimmed by 2 bases and J by 4 bases, 3 bases remained unmatched. The CDR3 region is CAWSFTSGRETQYF. CDR3 DNA sequence: TGTGCCTGGAGTTTTACTAGCGGGAGAGAGACCCAGTACTTC.

This clone has a handful of counts. The J gene is TRBJ2-2, the V gene TRBV7-9, with D unresolved. V lost 3 bases and J 3 bases, leaving 8 bases between the germline ends. The CDR3 is made up of 14 amino acids. Germline loops: CDR1 SEHNR, CDR2 FQNEAQ (reference sequence). The CDR3 bases are TGTGCCAGCAGCTTGACATACTACACCGGGGAGCTGTTTTTT. Its protein is CASSLTYYTGELFF.

This clone was detected a few times. The V gene is TRBV14, the J gene TRBJ2-1; 10 bases agree with TRBD2. V lost 1 base, J lost 0 bases, and 3 bases stayed unmatched. The CDR3 totals 17 residues. Germline assignment: CDR1 SGHDN and CDR2 FVKESK. The CDR3 bases are TGTGCCAGCAGCCAAGGCGGGACTAGCGTCTCCTACAATGAGCAGTTCTTC. Translation gives CASSQGGTSVSYNEQFF.

CDR3 nucleotide sequence: TGCGCCAGCAGTCACCGACAGGTGGGCACAGATACGCAGTATTTT. Translating gives CASSHRQVGTDTQYF. The chain employs TRBV23-1 and TRBJ2-3; possible D gene TRBD1, 6 bases. TRBV23-1 has ORF status, its function being uncertain. The CDR3 totals 15 residues. Trimming took 3 bases from V and 1 from J, leaving 11 bases between them.

There are a few counts of this clone. The chain links TRBV14 to TRBJ2-3; 7 nucleotides line up with TRBD2. V lost 1 base to trimming and J lost 0 bases; unmatched junction nucleotides: 4. The germline gives CDR1 SGHDN, CDR2 FVKESK. This CDR3 region has 16 residues. The CDR3 DNA follows: TGTGCCAGCAGCCAAGGTCTAGCGGTTAGCACAGATACGCAGTATTTT. As protein: CASSQGLAVSTDTQYF. The full variable domain, with the rest looked up from reference TRBV14 and TRBJ2-3, is EAGVTQFPSHSVIEKGQTVTLRCDPISGHDNLYWYRRVMGKEIKFLLHFVKESKQDESGMPNNRFLAERTGGTYSTLKVQPAELEDSGVYFCASSQGLAVSTDTQYFGPGTRLTVL.

This clone occurred a few times. The chain has TRBV28 and TRBJ2-1, with 11 bases fitting TRBD1. The junction had 10 bases not matched to a gene; V was cut back by 7 bases and J by 8 bases. The germline V gene encodes CDR1 MDHEN and CDR2 SYDVKM. The CDR3 consists of 15 residues. CDR3 residues: CASTTPGQGGDEQFF. The CDR3, as DNA: TGTGCCAGCACCACCCCGGGACAGGGGGGCGATGAGCAGTTCTTC.